Listed below are T cell receptor beta chains from one sample, sequenced in a study of identifying expanded T cells in peripheral blood. Profiling relied on immunoSEQ multiplex PCR, and the TCRdb table lists in-frame clones only, not all of them. The sample carries about 94,000 clones, over 75% recorded once. The material sequenced was blood. The receptors derive from a person aged 18 to 70 in good health. Each CDR3 is given with its conserved first and last residue. The D gene is left open where the match is weak. Clone size, where shown, is once, few, many, or a class for clones that have expanded.

v_gene	abundance	j_gene	d_gene	CDR3nt	CDR3aa
TRBV19	few	TRBJ1-6	NA	TGTGCCAGTAGTACGCAGGGGATGAGGAATTCACCCCTCCACTTT	CASSTQGMRNSPLHF
TRBV5-1	NA	TRBJ2-5	TRBD1	TGCGCCAGCAGCTCGCTCGGACAGGGCTGGGAGACCCAGTACTTC	CASSSLGQGWETQYF
TRBV5-1	NA	TRBJ2-1	TRBD2	TGCGCCAGCAGCACTCCCGGGACTAGCGGCGTAAACAATGAGCAGTTCTTC	CASSTPGTSGVNNEQFF
TRBV5-1	NA	TRBJ2-7	NA	TGCGCCAGCAGCCCGGGACTGAGCTACGAGCAGTACTTC	CASSPGLSYEQYF
TRBV5-1	NA	TRBJ1-2	NA	TGCGCCAGCAGCTTTGGGGGGCAAAGGGCTGGCTACACCTTC	CASSFGGQRAGYTF
TRBV4-1	NA	TRBJ2-5	TRBD2	TGCGCCAGCAGCCATACTAGCGGGAGGGCCGCGAAGACCCAGTACTTC	CASSHTSGRAAKTQYF
TRBV19	NA	TRBJ2-1	NA	TGTGCCAGTAGTCGGCGACAGAACAATGAGCAGTTCTTC	CASSRRQNNEQFF
TRBV7-2	once	TRBJ2-5	TRBD1	TGTGCCAGCAGCTCCCCGGGACAGGCGGGCCAAGAGACCCAGTACTTC	CASSSPGQAGQETQYF
TRBV5-1	NA	TRBJ1-1	TRBD1	TGCGCCAGCAGCCGACAGGGGGCGTCTGGTATGAACACTGAAGCTTTCTTT	CASSRQGASGMNTEAFF
TRBV5-1	NA	TRBJ1-1	NA	TGCGCCAGCAGTTATGGGAACACTGAAGCTTTCTTT	CASSYGNTEAFF
TRBV10-3	few	TRBJ1-5	NA	TGTGCCATCAGTGTCTCGAGGGACAATCAGCCCCAGCATTTT	CAISVSRDNQPQHF
TRBV9	NA	TRBJ1-1	TRBD1	TGTGCCAGCAGCGTAGGGGACAGGGGGGAAGCTTTCTTT	CASSVGDRGEAFF
TRBV5-1	NA	TRBJ2-2	NA	TGCGCCAGCAGCTTTTTCGGGGGCCTGAACACCGGGGAGCTGTTTTTT	CASSFFGGLNTGELFF
TRBV14	NA	TRBJ2-3	NA	TGTGCCAGCAGCCAAGATGAAGCAGATACGCAGTATTTT	CASSQDEADTQYF
TRBV5-6	NA	TRBJ2-2	TRBD1	TGTGCCAGCAGCTTCGGTATTGGACAGGGAACCGGGGAGCTGTTTTTT	CASSFGIGQGTGELFF
TRBV7-9	NA	TRBJ2-1	TRBD1	TGTGCCAGCAGCTCGACAGGGGGCTCCTACAATGAGCAGTTCTTC	CASSSTGGSYNEQFF
TRBV18	NA	TRBJ1-6	NA	TGTGCCAGCTCACTTGCCCAGGGAAATCTTAATTCACCCCTCCACTTT	CASSLAQGNLNSPLHF
TRBV5-4	once	TRBJ1-1	TRBD1	TGTGCCAGCAGTCCCTCCGGGACAGGGAACACTGAAGCTTTCTTT	CASSPSGTGNTEAFF
TRBV19	NA	TRBJ1-5	TRBD1	TGTGCCAGTTCTCACAGGGGTTTGGGTCAGCCCCAGCATTTT	CASSHRGLGQPQHF
TRBV18	NA	TRBJ2-7	NA	TGTGCCAGCTCACCGACAGACTACGAGCAGTACTTC	CASSPTDYEQYF
TRBV7-3	NA	TRBJ1-3	NA	TGTGCCAGCAGCTTAAGGCAGGGCCAAGGAAACACCATATATTTT	CASSLRQGQGNTIYF
TRBV19	NA	TRBJ1-6	NA	TGTGCCAGTAGTCGATCAGGGGTCCGGCCCTATAATTCACCCCTCCACTTT	CASSRSGVRPYNSPLHF
TRBV5-1	NA	TRBJ2-5	TRBD1	TGCGCCAGCAGCGGGACAGACCAAGAGACCCAGTACTTC	CASSGTDQETQYF
TRBV7-9	NA	TRBJ2-4	TRBD1	TGTGCCAGCAGCTTTGCCGGGACAGGGGGGATGTTAAACATTCAGTACTTC	CASSFAGTGGMLNIQYF
TRBV4-3	NA	TRBJ1-2	TRBD1	TGCGCCAGCAGCCAGACCCACAGGGGGACAAACTATGGCTACACCTTC	CASSQTHRGTNYGYTF
TRBV30	NA	TRBJ1-3	NA	TGTGCCTGGAGCCTAGGGGCCGCGGGCGGAAACACCATATATTTT	CAWSLGAAGGNTIYF
TRBV2	NA	TRBJ2-7	NA	TGTGCCAGCAGGGAGGACAGCTACGAGCAGTACTTC	CASREDSYEQYF
TRBV19	NA	TRBJ2-4	TRBD1	TGTGCCAGTAGTACTCTCAGGGGGCGAAACATTCAGTACTTC	CASSTLRGRNIQYF
TRBV19	NA	TRBJ2-5	TRBD1	TGTGCCAGTAGTAATCCAGGACAGGGGGGGCCAGGGGAGACCCAGTACTTC	CASSNPGQGGPGETQYF
TRBV6-5	NA	TRBJ2-7	TRBD1	TGTGCCAGCTACCAAACCGGGACAGAGGGCTACGAGCAGTACTTC	CASYQTGTEGYEQYF
TRBV4-2	NA	TRBJ1-3	TRBD1	TGTGCCAGCAGCCCACCGACAGGGGCGAGCTCTGGAAACACCATATATTTT	CASSPPTGASSGNTIYF